The 22 T cell receptor beta chains below all came from one sample that was sequenced in a study of cytomegalovirus exposure and HLA in healthy donors. PCR employed 60 Vbeta and 13 Jbeta primers. The table came from immunoSEQ multiplex PCR; TCRdb's copy has only in-frame clones and leaves some out. Of some 160,000 clones detected, around four fifths appear once; the ten largest clones hold 1.5% to 2.5%. The material sequenced was PBMCs. The receptors were gathered from a man between 18 and 29 years old in good health and CMV-seronegative.

The chain uses TRBV6-6 and TRBJ2-5, with 12 positions matching TRBD2. V lost 5 bases, J lost 4 bases, and 2 bases stayed unmatched. Germline assignment: CDR1 MNHNY and CDR2 SVGAGI (reference sequence). The CDR3 totals 14 residues. In DNA, the CDR3 is TGTGCCAGCAGTCAGACTAGCGGGGGAGAGACCCAGTACTTC. Translated: CASSQTSGGETQYF.

J is TRBJ1-5 and V is TRBV2, with 9 bases lining up with TRBD1. J gave up 1 base and V 6 bases, and 7 bases lay outside the gene matches. The germline V gene has CDR1 SNHLY and CDR2 FYNNEI. CDR3 length equals 16 residues. The CDR3 spells CASSVETGGSNQPQHF. The CDR3 DNA sequence: TGTGCCAGCAGCGTCGAGACAGGGGGGAGCAATCAGCCCCAGCATTTT.

The V gene is TRBV29-1, the J gene TRBJ1-4; 8 bases match TRBD1. This CDR3 has 14 residues. Per the germline V gene, CDR1 is SQVTM and CDR2 is ANQGSEA. The ends lost 3 bases at V and 7 bases at J; junction bases unmatched: 7. The CDR3 here is CSVDKQGDGEKLFF. As DNA, the CDR3 is TGCAGCGTTGATAAACAGGGGGATGGTGAAAAACTGTTTTTT.

This clone was detected once. The rearrangement links TRBV7-9 to TRBJ1-1, with D unresolved. CDR1 is SEHNR and CDR2 is FQNEAQ in the germline V gene (reference sequence). The CDR3 consists of 18 residues. Trimming removed 4 bases from V and 4 bases from J, with 25 bases in between. The CDR3 loop is CASSSGILVGKGSTEAFF. CDR3 nucleotide sequence: TGTGCCAGCAGCTCCGGCATTCTAGTCGGAAAAGGGAGCACTGAAGCTTTCTTT.

The chain has TRBV29-1 and TRBJ1-2; 10 nucleotides agree with TRBD1. Germline CDR1 reads SQVTM; CDR2 reads ANQGSEA. The V segment lost 8 bases and the J segment 4 bases; nucleotides outside the gene matches: 7. The CDR3 is 13 amino acids. The CDR3 DNA reads as TGCAGCTCTGGACAGGGGGAAGGCTATGGCTACACCTTC. It encodes CSSGQGEGYGYTF.

This sequence joins TRBV27 and TRBJ2-2; 12 bases map to TRBD1. Germline CDR1 MNHEY, CDR2 SMNVEV (reference sequence). This CDR3 has 15 residues. V was pared by 5 bases and J by 4 bases, with 2 bases of the junction left unmatched. The CDR3 DNA is TGTGCCAGCAGTATGGGACAGGGGGCCACCGGGGAGCTGTTTTTT. This sequence encodes CASSMGQGATGELFF.

The chain joins TRBV15 to TRBJ2-3; the match to TRBD2 covers 9 bases. Germline loops: CDR1 LNHNV, CDR2 YYDKDF (reference sequence). The CDR3 runs to 16 residues. Trimming removed 1 base from V and 6 bases from J; junction bases left unmatched: 8. CDR3 region: CATSRASGAVKDTQYF. The CDR3 DNA sequence: TGTGCCACCAGCAGAGCTAGCGGGGCCGTCAAGGATACGCAGTATTTT.

The J gene is TRBJ2-3, the V gene TRBV5-4; D is uncertain. Germline CDR1 and CDR2: SGHNT and YYREEE (reference sequence). The ends were cut back, 0 bases at V and 4 bases at J, with 15 bases in the middle. The length of the CDR3 is 16 residues. CDR3 sequence reads: CASSLGAPHPADTQYF. Here the CDR3 DNA reads TGTGCCAGCAGCTTGGGAGCACCCCACCCCGCAGATACGCAGTATTTT.

The chain joins TRBV19 to TRBJ2-3, with D tentatively TRBD2 (6 bases). With 10 bases removed from V and 4 bases from J, the gap between germline ends came to 24 bases. The CDR3 consists of 16 residues. CDR1 is LNHDA, CDR2 SQIVND, per germline (reference sequence). Here the CDR3 reads CATNTPGLNVADTQYF. The CDR3 DNA is TGTGCCACCAACACCCCGGGACTGAATGTAGCAGATACGCAGTATTTT. Variable domain in full (rest from reference TRBV19 and TRBJ2-3): DGGITQSPKYLFRKEGQNVTLSCEQNLNHDAMYWYRQDPGQGLRLIYYSQIVNDFQKGDIAEGYSVSREKKESFPLTVTSAQKNPTAFYLCATNTPGLNVADTQYFGPGTRLTVL.

This clone appeared once. The chain employs TRBV6-1 and TRBJ1-5, with D unclear. CDR1 and CDR2 from the germline V gene are MNHNS and SASEGT. The V end was cut by 0 bases, the J end by 3 bases, with 3 bases between. This CDR3 is 13 amino acids long. DNA for the CDR3: TGTGCCAGCAGTGAAGCTATCAATCAGCCCCAGCATTTT. This translates into CASSEAINQPQHF.

The chain has TRBV5-4 and TRBJ1-4; possibly TRBD1 for D (6 bases). This CDR3 is built from 15 residues. CDR1 is SGHNT and CDR2 is YYREEE in the germline V gene (reference sequence). The V end lost 1 base, the J end lost 7 bases, and 14 bases lay between the germline ends. The CDR3 DNA sequence: TGTGCCAGCAGCTTGTGGGGGGGCCGGGGTGAAAAACTGTTTTTT. Protein product: CASSLWGGRGEKLFF.

The chain combines TRBV5-1 with TRBJ1-1; D is ambiguous. The CDR3 spans 13 residues. CDR1 SGHRS and CDR2 YFSETQ come from the germline V gene. V shed 3 bases and J shed 1 base, with 7 bases lying between them. The CDR3 coding sequence is TGCGCCAGCAGCTACGACAAGAACACTGAAGCTTTCTTT. This translates into CASSYDKNTEAFF.

The V call is TRBV5-8, the J call TRBJ2-3; D perhaps matches TRBD1 (5 bases). The germline V gene has CDR1 SGHTS and CDR2 YDEGEE. Deletions cut 4 bases from V and 1 base from J, with 13 bases between. This CDR3 is built from 15 residues. The chain's CDR3 is CASSLVGRGTDTQYF. CDR3 in DNA: TGTGCCAGCAGCCTCGTCGGCAGGGGCACAGATACGCAGTATTTT.

The J gene is TRBJ1-6, the V gene TRBV19, with no clear D. Germline CDR1 and CDR2: LNHDA and SQIVND (reference sequence). The CDR3 length is 19 residues. Trimming shortened V by 3 bases and J by 7 bases, and 25 bases separated the two germline ends. CDR3 sequence reads: CASSISVAGDPRWNSPLHF. The CDR3 DNA reads as TGTGCCAGTAGTATTTCCGTCGCGGGAGACCCTAGGTGGAATTCACCCCTCCACTTT.

This chain uses TRBV30 with TRBJ2-7; D possibly corresponds to TRBD1 (6 bases). This CDR3 comprises 15 residues. V lost 0 bases, J lost 7 bases, and 19 bases lay in between. Per the germline V gene, CDR1 is GTSNPN and CDR2 is SVGIG (reference sequence). The CDR3: CAWSVGDTGAMEQYF. CDR3 in DNA: TGTGCCTGGAGTGTAGGGGACACCGGGGCAATGGAGCAGTACTTC. Based on the CDR3 plus reference TRBV30 and TRBJ2-7, the full variable domain is SQTIHQWPATLVQPVGSPLSLECTVEGTSNPNLYWYRQAAGRGLQLLFYSVGIGQISSEVPQNLSASRPQDRQFILSSKKLLLSDSGFYLCAWSVGDTGAMEQYFGPGTRLTVT.

This clone has a single count. This chain connects TRBV5-1 to TRBJ1-2; D is unresolved. Trimming removed 0 bases at V and 5 bases at J, with 5 bases between. Germline V CDR1 and CDR2: SGHRS, YFSETQ. This CDR3 has 12 amino acids. The CDR3 nucleotides read TGCGCCAGCAGCTTGGTCGGGTATGGCTACACCTTC. Protein sequence: CASSLVGYGYTF.

A few counts support this clone. The CDR3 nucleotides read TGTGCCAGCTTTTATCGGAGAAACCCCGAAAAACTGTTTTTT. Residues: CASFYRRNPEKLFF. This chain joins TRBV28 and TRBJ1-4; no firm D call. CDR3 length: 14 amino acids. The V end lost 8 bases, the J end lost 8 bases, and 18 bases lay between the germline ends. Germline-derived CDR1 and CDR2 are MDHEN and SYDVKM.

The chain employs TRBV7-8 and TRBJ2-3; 7 bases line up with TRBD2. The CDR3 covers 17 residues. V shed 6 bases, J shed 6 bases, and the junction held 18 bases outside the gene matches. The germline V gene encodes CDR1 SGHVS and CDR2 FQNEAQ. In DNA form, the CDR3 reads TGTGCCAGCAGTTCCCCCCCCGGGGACTATCGGGGCGATACGCAGTATTTT. Its protein is CASSSPPGDYRGDTQYF.

The chain is built from TRBV2 and TRBJ1-1, with D perhaps TRBD1 (5 bases). V was shortened by 4 bases and J by 4 bases, with 13 bases between the two germline ends. Germline V gene lookup returns CDR1 SNHLY and CDR2 FYNNEI. The CDR3 is 14 residues long. CDR3 in amino acids: CASSALTGGTEAFF. CDR3 coding DNA: TGTGCCAGCAGTGCCCTGACCGGGGGCACTGAAGCTTTCTTT.

This chain uses TRBV19 with TRBJ1-5, with TRBD1 matching over 9 bases. CDR3 size: 15 residues. Looked up from germline, CDR1 is LNHDA and CDR2 is SQIVND (reference sequence). Trimming at V came to 7 bases and at J to 5 bases, leaving 9 bases not matched to a gene. For the CDR3, the DNA is TGTGCCAGTAACCGGGGAGGACAGGGGTATCAGCCCCAGCATTTT. Protein product: CASNRGGQGYQPQHF.

The rearrangement uses TRBV5-1 and TRBJ2-7; no reliable D call. Trimming cost V 0 bases and J 7 bases, with 14 bases left between them. The CDR3 consists of 14 residues. CDR1 is SGHRS and CDR2 is YFSETQ in the germline V gene. The CDR3 DNA sequence: TGCGCCAGCAGCTTGGGCAGAGGCAATGGGGAGCAGTACTTC. Its protein is CASSLGRGNGEQYF.

This sequence joins TRBV28 and TRBJ2-1; 10 positions agree with TRBD2. From germline, CDR1 is MDHEN and CDR2 SYDVKM. The CDR3 has 18 residues. The V segment lost 2 bases and the J segment 0 bases; nucleotides outside the gene matches: 7. The chain's CDR3 is CASSLGLLAGASYNEQFF. The CDR3 DNA reads as TGTGCCAGCAGTTTAGGTTTGCTAGCGGGGGCCTCCTACAATGAGCAGTTCTTC.